Following are 10 T cell receptor beta chains from one sample sequenced in a study of blood T cell repertoires in COVID-19. This table comes from immunoSEQ multiplex PCR, and its TCRdb copy is limited to in-frame clones, with some not included. The sample yields around 80,000 clones, 75% to 90% seen once. Material: peripheral blood. These receptors all stem from a man in his sixties with acute or convalescent COVID-19.

The rearrangement joins TRBV29-1 to TRBJ1-1; no clear D gene. V lost 4 bases and J lost 0, with 9 bases in between. CDR3 length: 13 amino acids. The germline CDR1 and CDR2 sequences are SQVTM and ANQGSEA. The chain's CDR3 is CSVARGLNTEAFF. DNA for the CDR3: TGCAGCGTTGCTCGAGGATTGAACACTGAAGCTTTCTTT.

The rearrangement joins TRBV18 to TRBJ1-4, with D possibly being TRBD1 (5 bases). This CDR3 is 14 amino acids long. The V and J ends lost 2 bases and 3 bases respectively, with 7 bases between them. From germline, CDR1 is KGHSH and CDR2 LQKENI. The CDR3 bases are TGTGCCAGCTCACCAACCAGGGCTAATGAAAAACTGTTTTTT. This codes for CASSPTRANEKLFF. Complete variable domain (other parts from reference TRBV18 and TRBJ1-4): NAGVMQNPRHLVRRRGQEARLRCSPMKGHSHVYWYRQLPEEGLKFMVYLQKENIIDESGMPKERFSAEFPKEGPSILRIQQVVRGDSAAYFCASSPTRANEKLFFGSGTQLSVL.

The chain has TRBV5-1 and TRBJ1-3; TRBD1 aligns across 7 bases. Germline assignment: CDR1 SGHRS and CDR2 YFSETQ. The V and J ends lost 4 bases and 1 base, in that order; junction bases with no gene match: 2. The CDR3 runs to 14 residues. The CDR3 nucleotides read TGCGCCAGCAGCAGGGACAGATCTGGAAACACCATATATTTT. It translates to CASSRDRSGNTIYF.

The chain is built from TRBV11-2 and TRBJ1-1; 9 nucleotides match TRBD1. V lost 3 bases and J lost 8; bases outside the gene matches: 7. This CDR3 comprises 14 residues. From germline, CDR1 is SGHAT and CDR2 FQNNGV. The CDR3 DNA reads TGTGCCAGCAGCTTGGACAGGGGAAGAAACGAAGCTTTCTTT. Its translation: CASSLDRGRNEAFF.

This clone was found once. This chain connects TRBV24-1 to TRBJ2-5; D perhaps matches TRBD1 (6 bases). The V and J ends lost 4 bases and 5 bases respectively, with 13 bases between them. Germline V gene lookup returns CDR1 KGHDR and CDR2 SFDVKD. The CDR3 loop spans 14 amino acids. CDR3 loop: CATSDDRLSETQYF. DNA for the CDR3: TGTGCCACCAGTGACGACAGGTTGTCGGAGACCCAGTACTTC.

This clone was seen more than once but under ten times. The V gene is TRBV30, the J gene TRBJ1-3; a weak D match, TRBD1 (5 bases). CDR1 and CDR2 (germline): GTSNPN, SVGIG (reference sequence). The CDR3 is 15 amino acids. V lost 1 base, J lost 0 bases, and 10 bases lay in between. The DNA for the CDR3 is TGTGCCTGGAGTGCCGACAGCAACTCTGGAAACACCATATATTTT. Protein sequence: CAWSADSNSGNTIYF.

This clone was observed a handful of times. The chain uses TRBV4-2 and TRBJ2-2, with 7 bases matching TRBD2. In germline, CDR1 is LGHNA, CDR2 YNFKEQ. V lost 0 bases to trimming and J lost 5 bases; unmatched junction nucleotides: 0. The length of the CDR3 is 14 residues. The CDR3 sequence is CASSQDGRTGELFF. The CDR3 region has the DNA TGTGCCAGCAGCCAAGACGGGAGGACCGGGGAGCTGTTTTTT.

This sequence joins TRBV30 and TRBJ2-1, with TRBD1 identical over 7 bases. This CDR3 comprises 13 residues. In germline, CDR1 is GTSNPN, CDR2 SVGIG (reference sequence). V gave up 3 bases and J gave up 7 bases; unmatched junction bases: 6. The CDR3 spells CAWSPDRENEQFF. For the CDR3, the DNA is TGTGCCTGGAGCCCTGACAGGGAAAATGAGCAGTTCTTC.

The chain is built from TRBV11-3 and TRBJ2-7, with 10 bases lining up with TRBD1. The CDR3 contains 18 residues. The trim removed 5 bases at V and 2 bases at J, leaving 15 bases unmatched. The V gene's germline CDR1 is SGHNT and CDR2 YENEEA. The CDR3 protein is CASSIMNAGQGIPYEQYF. DNA for the CDR3: TGTGCCAGCAGCATTATGAATGCGGGACAGGGGATTCCCTACGAGCAGTACTTC. Together with reference TRBV11-3 and TRBJ2-7, the CDR3 gives the full variable domain: EAGVVQSPRYKIIEKKQPVAFWCNPISGHNTLYWYLQNLGQGPELLIRYENEEAVDDSQLPKDRFSAERLKGVDSTLKIQPAELGDSAVYLCASSIMNAGQGIPYEQYFGPGTRLTVT.

The genes are TRBV24-1 and TRBJ1-3; D ambiguous. V was shortened by 4 bases and J by 0 bases, with 9 bases between the two germline ends. CDR1 KGHDR and CDR2 SFDVKD come from the germline V gene. The CDR3 extends over 15 amino acids. CDR3 sequence (DNA): TGTGCCACCAGTGACTCCAGAGGCTCTGGAAACACCATATATTTT. It is translated as CATSDSRGSGNTIYF.